This paragraph reports one TCR beta chain. The entry originates in a study of blood T cell repertoires in COVID-19. Study-level background: Material from acute and convalescent COVID-19 was sourced from the United States, Italy and Spain. T cells, B-cell-depleted T cells, or PBMCs provided the cDNA or gDNA that served as material.

TCRdb's copy holds only in-frame clones and misses some; the assay was immunoSEQ multiplex PCR. The sample records under 170,000 clones, 65% to 90% being singletons. The ends were cut back, 3 bases at V and 3 bases at J, with 6 bases in the middle. CDR1 is SGHDN and CDR2 is FVKESK in the germline V gene. CDR3 length equals 12 residues. This TCR was sampled from an older man with acute or convalescent COVID-19. What was sequenced was peripheral blood. The V call is TRBV14, the J call TRBJ2-7, with a weak D call TRBD1 (6 bases). The CDR3, as DNA: TGTGCCAGCAGCCAGACAGGCTACGAGCAGTACTTC. Translating gives CASSQTGYEQYF.